The rows below give T cell receptor beta chains drawn from one sample of a study of blood T cells in healthy people across ages. Each CDR3 protein is one row after TCRdb ran MiXCR on the 5' RACE reads. The profile covers some 800,000 distinct CDR3 sequences, with about 42% appearing a single time and around 21% taken by the ten largest. The sequenced material came from blood. The receptors shown here come from a man between 60 and 75 years old in good health. CDR3s include the opening cysteine and the closing phenylalanine or tryptophan. D genes are given only for firm matches. Size tells how often a clone was seen (once, few, many) or the class of an expanded clone, and some rows leave it out.

J	V	size	D	DNA	CDR3
TRBJ2-1	TRBV5-1	NA	NA	TGCGCCAGCAGCTTGGGGGCGGCATATGAGCAGTTCTTC	CASSLGAAYEQFF
TRBJ2-1	TRBV7-3	NA	TRBD1	TGTGCCAGCAGCTTAACGGGGGGACAGGGGCCCAATGAGCAGTTCTTC	CASSLTGGQGPNEQFF
TRBJ2-7	TRBV5-1	few	NA	TGCGCCAGCAGCTTGATGGGGGAGGCCCAGTACTTC	CASSLMGEAQYF
TRBJ1-1	TRBV12-3/TRBV12-4	NA	NA	TGTGCCAGCAGTTGGTACGAGAACACTGAAGCTTTCTTT	CASSWYENTEAFF
TRBJ2-1	TRBV4-1	few	TRBD2	TGCGCCAGCAGCCTCCAGGGACTAGCGGGGAATGAGCAGTTCTTC	CASSLQGLAGNEQFF
TRBJ2-3	TRBV10-3	NA	TRBD2	TGTGCCATCAGTGACCCGGGACTAGCGGGGGCCACAGATACGCAGTATTTT	CAISDPGLAGATDTQYF
TRBJ1-1	TRBV6-2/TRBV6-3	NA	NA	TGTGGCAGCAGTTACCCTTCCCTGGGCACTGAAGCTTTCTTT	CGSSYPSLGTEAFF
TRBJ2-1	TRBV5-1	NA	NA	TGCGCCAGCAGCTTGGGACAGCTATTTCAGGAGCAGTTCTTC	CASSLGQLFQEQFF
TRBJ1-2	TRBV12-3/TRBV12-4	NA	TRBD1	TGTGCCAGCAGTTTAACCGGGACAGGGAAGGGCTACACCTTC	CASSLTGTGKGYTF
TRBJ1-2	TRBV6-6	many	NA	TGTGCCAGCAGTTACGAGGGAGACTATGGCTACACCTTC	CASSYEGDYGYTF
TRBJ1-1	TRBV6-2/TRBV6-3	few	NA	TGTGCCGGCCAGGGAAGTAACACTGAAGCTTTCTTT	CAGQGSNTEAFF
TRBJ1-3	TRBV20-1	NA	NA	TGCAGTGCTACGGAGCCTGGGGGAAACACCATATATTTT	CSATEPGGNTIYF
TRBJ2-4	TRBV27	few	NA	TGTGCCAGCAGTCCGCGACGGACTACAGCCAAAAACATTCAGTACTTC	CASSPRRTTAKNIQYF
TRBJ2-5	TRBV20-1	NA	NA	TGCAGTGCTAGAGGGGGTTTGGGCAGGCAAGAGACCCAGTACTTC	CSARGGLGRQETQYF
TRBJ2-7	TRBV15	NA	NA	TGTGCCACCAGCAGAGGGGGCACCTCACGGTACGAGCAGTACTTC	CATSRGGTSRYEQYF
TRBJ2-7	TRBV20-1	NA	NA	TGCAGTGCTAGATCCCGATTCTACGAGCAGTACTTC	CSARSRFYEQYF
TRBJ1-4	TRBV5-5	NA	NA	TGTGCCAGCAGTTCCGGGTTGATTAATGAAAAACTGTTTTTT	CASSSGLINEKLFF
TRBJ2-1	TRBV7-2	NA	NA	TGTGCCAGCAGCCCAACCCAATCCGACCGGATTGTGTTCTTC	CASSPTQSDRIVFF
TRBJ1-4	TRBV20-1	NA	NA	TGCAGTGCTAGAGATTCGGGCAGAAAAAATGAAAAACTGTTTTTT	CSARDSGRKNEKLFF
TRBJ2-5	TRBV5-1	few	NA	TGCGCCAGCAGCTTGCAGGGATTGACCCAGTACTTC	CASSLQGLTQYF
TRBJ1-4	TRBV7-9	NA	NA	TGTGCCAGCAGCCACCGGGGAACTAATGAAAAACTGTTTTTT	CASSHRGTNEKLFF
TRBJ1-4	TRBV7-8	NA	NA	TGTGCCAGCAGCTTAGCGCGGATAGGCTTTGGTGGTAATGAAAAACTGTTTTTT	CASSLARIGFGGNEKLFF
TRBJ1-2	TRBV7-2	NA	NA	TGTGCCAGCAGCTTAATGGGGATTACTAACTATGGCTACACCTTC	CASSLMGITNYGYTF
TRBJ2-3	TRBV5-6	few	NA	TGTGCCAGCAGCGCACACGGCACAGATACGCAGTATTTT	CASSAHGTDTQYF
TRBJ1-2	TRBV29-1	few	NA	TGCAGCGTTGAAGATGAGGAGGCTACCTATGGCTACACCTTC	CSVEDEEATYGYTF
TRBJ1-5	TRBV2	few	NA	TGTGCCAGCATCCTTGATAAAGCTAATCAGCCCCAGCATTTT	CASILDKANQPQHF
TRBJ2-3	TRBV7-2	NA	NA	TGTGCCAGCAGCTTAATAACTACAGATACGCAGTATTTT	CASSLITTDTQYF
TRBJ2-7	TRBV4-3	few	TRBD1	TGCGCCAGCAGCCGCTCGGGACAGGGGTCGGACGAGCAGTACTTC	CASSRSGQGSDEQYF
TRBJ1-5	TRBV19	NA	NA	TGTGCCAGTAGTGCCTCGCAGGGTTCGGGTCAGCCCCAGCATTTT	CASSASQGSGQPQHF
TRBJ2-7	TRBV6-5	few	NA	TGTGCCAGCAGTTACTGGGGCCGACGTGGTCGGTCCGAGCAGTACTTC	CASSYWGRRGRSEQYF
TRBJ1-2	TRBV28	NA	NA	TGTGCCAGCAGTTTGCGGGGAGTGGAAGGCTACACCTTC	CASSLRGVEGYTF
TRBJ1-1	TRBV7-2	NA	TRBD1	TGTGCCAGCAGCTCCGGCCGGGACAGAGTGTCTGAAGCTTTCTTT	CASSSGRDRVSEAFF
TRBJ2-1	TRBV6-1	NA	NA	TGTGCCAGCGAGGACAATGAGCAGTTCTTC	CASEDNEQFF
TRBJ2-7	TRBV5-1	NA	TRBD1	TGCGCCAGCAGCTTAGGGACAGGGCCGATCTACGAGCAGTACTTC	CASSLGTGPIYEQYF
TRBJ1-2	TRBV14	NA	NA	TGTGCCAGCAGCCAAGAACGCTTAGGGTATGGCTACACCTTC	CASSQERLGYGYTF
TRBJ2-7	TRBV29-1	NA	NA	TGCAGCGCCAAGGATGCCTACGAGCAGTACTTC	CSAKDAYEQYF
TRBJ2-7	TRBV6-5	many	NA	TGTGCCAGCAGTTCGACTGGGAACTACGAGCAGTACTTC	CASSSTGNYEQYF
TRBJ2-5	TRBV6-7	NA	TRBD2	TGTGCCAGCATTGGAGCGGGGGGGCCCCGGCAGTACTTC	CASIGAGGPRQYF
TRBJ2-1	TRBV6-5	once	TRBD1	TGTGCCAGCGGTGAACAGGGGGCGGTCAATGAGCAGTTCTTC	CASGEQGAVNEQFF
TRBJ1-4	TRBV3-1	few	TRBD1	TGTGCCAGCAGCCCTTTCAGGACAGGGAGTAATGAAAAACTGTTTTTT	CASSPFRTGSNEKLFF
TRBJ2-7	TRBV3-1	many	NA	TGTGCCAGCGGGGACTACGAGCAGTACTTC	CASGDYEQYF
TRBJ2-7	TRBV27	NA	NA	TGTGCCAGCAGATTTGTGGGGGGCTCCTACGAGCAGTACTTC	CASRFVGGSYEQYF
TRBJ1-2	TRBV30	once	NA	TGTGCCTGGACAGCCGATACACATAACTATGGCTACACCTTC	CAWTADTHNYGYTF
TRBJ2-7	TRBV6-5	once	NA	TGTGCCAGCAGTTACTCAATTGGGCAGGAGACCTACGAGCAGTACTTC	CASSYSIGQETYEQYF
TRBJ2-7	TRBV7-9	few	NA	TGTGCCAGCAGCTTAGATGCAGGGGTAGACGAGCAGTACTTC	CASSLDAGVDEQYF
TRBJ2-7	TRBV28	NA	TRBD1	TGTGCCAGCAGTGTCCCGGGACAGGGGTCAGCAGAGCAGTACTTC	CASSVPGQGSAEQYF
TRBJ2-5	TRBV6-6	NA	NA	TGTGCCAGCAGTGACGACAGGGGAGGGGAGACCCAGTACTTC	CASSDDRGGETQYF
TRBJ2-3	TRBV7-2	NA	TRBD2	TGTGCCAGCAGCTTAACCTTTCTCTATCTAGCGGGAACAGATACGCAGTATTTT	CASSLTFLYLAGTDTQYF
TRBJ2-5	TRBV7-2	many	NA	TGTGCCAGCAGCCGGACGGGGACGGCTACGGGGACCCAGTACTTC	CASSRTGTATGTQYF
TRBJ1-2	TRBV5-1	NA	NA	TGCGCCAGCAGCTTGGACCAAGCTCGGGACTATGGCTACACCTTC	CASSLDQARDYGYTF
TRBJ1-1	TRBV6-6	NA	TRBD1	TGTGCCAGCAGAGAGGACAGGGCGAACACTGAAGCTTTCTTT	CASREDRANTEAFF
TRBJ2-6	TRBV6-6	NA	TRBD2	TGTGCCAGCACCGTTGGGGGGGCTGGGGCCAACGTCCTGACTTTC	CASTVGGAGANVLTF
TRBJ2-3	TRBV7-2	once	NA	TGTGCCAGCAGCCCCCTGGCCGGCACAGATACGCAGTATTTT	CASSPLAGTDTQYF
TRBJ1-2	TRBV4-3	many	NA	TGCGCCAGCAGCCAAGATACTGGCAGGGGCTACACCTTC	CASSQDTGRGYTF
TRBJ1-6	TRBV28	few	NA	TGTGCCAGCAGTCCACTTCGGGATCTGTCACCCCTCCACTTT	CASSPLRDLSPLHF
TRBJ2-1	TRBV7-3	few	TRBD1	TGTGCCAGCAGCCCCACCGTGAGAACAGGGGTTTACAATGAGCAGTTCTTC	CASSPTVRTGVYNEQFF
TRBJ1-5	TRBV6-2/TRBV6-3	NA	TRBD1	TGTGCCAGCAGTTACTCGATGGCCGGGACAGCAAGTAATCAGCCCCAGCATTTT	CASSYSMAGTASNQPQHF